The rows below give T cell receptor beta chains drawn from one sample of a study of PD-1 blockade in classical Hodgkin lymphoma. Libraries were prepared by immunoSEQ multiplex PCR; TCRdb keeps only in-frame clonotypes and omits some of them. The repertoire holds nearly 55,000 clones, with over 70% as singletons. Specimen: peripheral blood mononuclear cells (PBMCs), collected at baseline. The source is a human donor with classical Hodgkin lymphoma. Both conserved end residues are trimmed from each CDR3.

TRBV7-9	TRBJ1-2	ASSPGGTGKH
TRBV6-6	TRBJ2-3	ASSLTGDTQY
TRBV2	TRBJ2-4	ASSAPDLAKNIQY
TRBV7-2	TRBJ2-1	ASSLRAGGDNEQF
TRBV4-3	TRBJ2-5	ASSQGNSASGETQY
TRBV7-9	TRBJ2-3	ASSPRDSSSGDTQY
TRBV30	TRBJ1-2	AWLPLNYGYT
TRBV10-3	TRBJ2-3	AISAYAGRDTQY
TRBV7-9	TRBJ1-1	ASSLVSVNTEAF
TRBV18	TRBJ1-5	ASSPRTGDINQPQH
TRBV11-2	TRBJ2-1	ASSLLESYNEQF
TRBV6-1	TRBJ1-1	ASSEPRGSYLPEAF
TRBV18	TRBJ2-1	ASSPQGEGNEQF